Below, one T cell receptor (beta chain) is given with its context. Its specificity is unknown. The CDR3 totals 14 residues. CDR1 is MNHNS, CDR2 SASEGT, per germline. TRB amplification used 200 to 250 ng of peripheral blood genomic DNA. TRB was amplified by touch-down multiplex PCR, primer pools A and B combined. Reanalyzing the multiplex PCR reads, TCRdb keeps one entry per CDR3 protein, without DNA. Recorded for this sample: 6,500 to 8,000 distinct CDR3 sequences. The sample is drawn from a study of T cell clusters in autoimmune cytopenias. Study-wide points: No experiment has yet validated the function of the T cell clusters defined in silico. TRB repertoire shifts in secondary cytopenia and chronic lymphocytic leukemia mostly reflected lymphoma, not autoimmunity.

This same sample was also part of a study on T cell repertoires in aging, cancer and after chemotherapy. This second study notes: Untreated cancer patients had significantly lower blood TCR diversity than age-matched healthy donors. Rebound thymic output was suggested by rising median generation probability during chemotherapy in each cancer cohort.

This clonotype originated in a human donor in good health. The source material was peripheral blood. The chain is built from TRBV6-1 and TRBJ2-5. CDR3 protein: CASSFSVARETQYF.